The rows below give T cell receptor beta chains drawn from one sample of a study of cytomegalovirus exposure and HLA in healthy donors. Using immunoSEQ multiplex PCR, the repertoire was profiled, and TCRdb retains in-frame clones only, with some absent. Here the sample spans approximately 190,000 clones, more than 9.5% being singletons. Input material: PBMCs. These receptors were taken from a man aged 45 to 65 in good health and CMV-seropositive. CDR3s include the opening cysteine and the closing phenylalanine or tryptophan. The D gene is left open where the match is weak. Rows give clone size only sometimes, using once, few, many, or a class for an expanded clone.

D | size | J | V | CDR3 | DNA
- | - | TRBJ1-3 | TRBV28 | CASSLKGQSGNTIYF | TGTGCCAGCAGTTTAAAGGGGCAATCTGGAAACACCATATATTTT
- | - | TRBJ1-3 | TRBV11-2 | CASSLETAGNTIYF | TGTGCCAGCAGCTTAGAGACAGCCGGAAACACCATATATTTT
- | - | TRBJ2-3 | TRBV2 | CASRRASGTDTQYF | TGTGCCAGCAGGAGGGCTAGCGGCACAGATACGCAGTATTTT
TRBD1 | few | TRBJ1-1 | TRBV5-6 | CASSWRGTGVNEAFF | TGTGCCAGCAGCTGGAGGGGGACAGGGGTGAATGAAGCTTTCTTT
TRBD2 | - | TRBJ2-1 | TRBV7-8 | CASSLSPGLAGYQGSYNEQFF | TGTGCCAGCAGCTTATCCCCGGGACTAGCGGGGTATCAGGGCTCCTACAATGAGCAGTTCTTC
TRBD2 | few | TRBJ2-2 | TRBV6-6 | CASTNGGGANTGELFF | TGTGCCAGCACCAACGGGGGGGGCGCGAACACCGGGGAGCTGTTTTTT
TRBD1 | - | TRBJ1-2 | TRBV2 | CASRFDRDGYTF | TGTGCCAGCAGATTTGACAGGGATGGCTACACCTTC
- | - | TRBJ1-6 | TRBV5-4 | CASSLQGRANSPLHF | TGTGCCAGCAGCTTGCAGGGCAGGGCAAATTCACCCCTCCACTTT
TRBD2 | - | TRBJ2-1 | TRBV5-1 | CASSHRPSGGASNEQFF | TGCGCCAGCAGCCACCGACCGAGCGGGGGGGCGTCCAATGAGCAGTTCTTC
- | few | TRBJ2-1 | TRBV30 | CAWNLLSGGFYNEQFF | TGTGCCTGGAACCTACTATCAGGGGGGTTCTACAATGAGCAGTTCTTC
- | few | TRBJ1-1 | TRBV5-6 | CASSLVSQGTEAFF | TGTGCCAGCAGCTTGGTCAGTCAGGGGACTGAAGCTTTCTTT
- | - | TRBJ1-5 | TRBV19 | CASSIAARGNQPQHF | TGTGCCAGTAGTATAGCCGCCCGAGGGAATCAGCCCCAGCATTTT
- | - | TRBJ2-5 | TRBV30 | CAWKRETQYF | TGTGCCTGGAAGAGGGAGACCCAGTACTTC
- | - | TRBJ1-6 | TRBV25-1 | CTSTPGGSPLHF | TGTACCAGCACCCCGGGGGGTTCACCCCTCCACTTT
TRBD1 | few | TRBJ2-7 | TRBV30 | CAWSVWGQGGSYEQYF | TGTGCCTGGAGTGTATGGGGACAGGGTGGCTCCTACGAGCAGTACTTC
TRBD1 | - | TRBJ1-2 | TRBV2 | CASSIRDREGYTF | TGTGCCAGCAGTATCCGGGACAGGGAGGGCTACACCTTC
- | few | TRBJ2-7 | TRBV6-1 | CASSAPPLGLRYEQYF | TGTGCCAGCAGTGCGCCGCCCCTTGGACTCCGATACGAGCAGTACTTC
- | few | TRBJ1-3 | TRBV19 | CASSPFGTPVSGNTIYF | TGTGCCAGTAGTCCGTTCGGGACACCAGTCTCTGGAAACACCATATATTTT
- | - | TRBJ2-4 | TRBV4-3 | CASSQDLGFAKNIQYF | TGCGCCAGCAGCCAAGATCTTGGCTTTGCCAAAAACATTCAGTACTTC
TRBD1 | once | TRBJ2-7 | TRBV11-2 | CASSRDREFHEQYF | TGTGCCAGCAGCCGCGACAGGGAATTCCACGAGCAGTACTTC
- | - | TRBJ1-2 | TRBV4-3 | CASSQVSTAANYGYTF | TGCGCCAGCAGCCAAGTTTCGACTGCAGCTAACTATGGCTACACCTTC
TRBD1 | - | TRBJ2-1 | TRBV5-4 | CASSPGTGGTREQFF | TGTGCCAGCAGCCCTGGGACAGGGGGGACTAGGGAGCAGTTCTTC
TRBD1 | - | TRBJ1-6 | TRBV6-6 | CASTLPDRDSPLHF | TGTGCCAGCACCCTACCGGACAGGGATTCACCCCTCCACTTT
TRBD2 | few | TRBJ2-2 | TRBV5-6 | CASLSGGVTGELFF | TGTGCCTCACTGAGCGGGGGGGTCACCGGGGAGCTGTTTTTT
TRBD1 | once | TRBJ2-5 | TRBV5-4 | CASSTGGQGSETQYF | TGTGCCAGCAGCACAGGGGGACAGGGGTCCGAGACCCAGTACTTC
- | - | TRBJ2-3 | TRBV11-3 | CASSSHSGEDTQYF | TGTGCCAGCAGCTCCCATTCGGGGGAAGATACGCAGTATTTT
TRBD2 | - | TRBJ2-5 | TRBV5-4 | CASIGPGGETQYF | TGTGCCAGCATCGGCCCGGGGGGTGAGACCCAGTACTTC